These 21 T cell receptor beta chains were sequenced from one sample in a study of CD8 T cells in Susac syndrome. Random hexamers served to reverse transcribe roughly 0.5 to 1 ug RNA. MiXCR, run by TCRdb on the immunoSEQ multiplex PCR reads, gives a single entry per CDR3 protein. The table records tens of thousands of distinct CDR3 sequences, more than 85% of them present only once. The sequenced sample was CD8+ T cells from PBMCs. Receptors were obtained from a human donor in good health.

The chain is built from TRBV7-9 and TRBJ2-2, with D possibly matching TRBD1 (5 bases). The CDR3 runs to 17 residues. Trimming stripped 1 base from V and 4 bases from J, with 16 bases between. Germline lookup yields CDR1 SEHNR and CDR2 FQNEAQ (reference sequence). The CDR3 reads CASSLDQGGVFTGELFF. CDR3 in DNA: TGTGCCAGCAGCTTAGATCAGGGTGGTGTTTTCACCGGGGAGCTGTTTTTT.

The chain links TRBV4-1 to TRBJ2-1; no clear D gene. V shed 1 base and J shed 12 bases, with 13 bases lying between them. Per germline, CDR1 MGHRA and CDR2 YSYEKL. The CDR3 length is 13 residues. This chain's CDR3 is CASSQGPYNWQFF. The CDR3 nucleotides are TGCGCCAGCAGCCAAGGACCGTACAATTGGCAGTTCTTC.

This clonotype was counted a single time. The chain is built from TRBV2 and TRBJ1-5; D uncertain. The germline CDR1 and CDR2 sequences are SNHLY and FYNNEI. The CDR3 runs to 13 residues. V shed 6 bases and J shed 5 bases, with 11 bases lying between them. CDR3 amino acids: CASSLQEDQPQHF. The DNA for the CDR3 is TGTGCCAGCAGCCTTCAGGAGGATCAGCCCCAGCATTTT.

The V and J genes are TRBV3-1 and TRBJ2-1; D might be TRBD2 (5 bases). The germline V gene encodes CDR1 LGHDT and CDR2 YNNKEL (reference sequence). The ends were cut back, 0 bases at V and 6 bases at J, with 6 bases in the middle. The CDR3 is 13 residues long. The chain's CDR3 is CASSQDLANEQFF. The DNA of the CDR3 is TGTGCCAGCAGCCAAGATCTAGCCAATGAGCAGTTCTTC.

The chain couples TRBV29-1 to TRBJ2-7; D perhaps matches TRBD2 (5 bases). Between the trimmed V and J ends, which lost 3 bases and 3 bases, there was a span of 12 bases. The CDR3 is 13 amino acids. Looked up from germline, CDR1 is SQVTM and CDR2 is ANQGSEA. CDR3 DNA: TGCAGCGTTGAGGGCGGAGGATTCTACGAGCAGTACTTC. Amino acids: CSVEGGGFYEQYF.

The rearrangement joins TRBV27 to TRBJ2-2; D unclear. Looked up from germline, CDR1 is MNHEY and CDR2 is SMNVEV (reference sequence). V was trimmed by 5 bases and J by 2 bases, leaving 3 bases between them. The CDR3 covers 12 residues. Here the CDR3 DNA reads TGTGCCAGCAGTCATAACACCGGGGAGCTGTTTTTT. Translating gives CASSHNTGELFF.

The chain links TRBV7-9 to TRBJ1-1, with TRBD1 identical over 10 bases. The length of the CDR3 is 18 residues. The ends lost 4 bases at V and 1 base at J; junction bases unmatched: 12. Germline V gene sequence: CDR1 SEHNR, CDR2 FQNEAQ (reference sequence). This CDR3 is CASSSPSWTGGANTEAFF. DNA for the CDR3: TGTGCCAGCAGCTCACCGTCTTGGACAGGGGGAGCGAACACTGAAGCTTTCTTT.

This chain links TRBV6-2 or TRBV6-3 with TRBJ2-1; 13 nucleotides align to TRBD2. The CDR3 extends over 17 amino acids. CDR1 and CDR2 (germline): MNHEY, SVGEGT. Trimming removed 1 base from V and 1 base from J; junction bases left unmatched: 1. The CDR3, as DNA: TGTGCCAGCAGTTACTTACTAGCGGGAGGGTCCTACAATGAGCAGTTCTTC. Translated: CASSYLLAGGSYNEQFF.

The rearrangement uses TRBV20-1 and TRBJ2-7, with a possible D match to TRBD2 (6 bases). The CDR3 is 14 residues long. Germline V gives CDR1 DFQATT, CDR2 SNEGSKA (reference sequence). V lost 7 bases to trimming and J lost 4 bases, with 20 bases between them. Here the CDR3 reads CSVGSGTSHYEQYF. The DNA for the CDR3 is TGCAGTGTTGGGTCCGGGACTTCCCATTACGAGCAGTACTTC.

This clonotype was recorded once. The chain has TRBV3-1 and TRBJ2-5; tentative D call: TRBD2 (6 bases). The germline V gene encodes CDR1 LGHDT and CDR2 YNNKEL (reference sequence). This CDR3 is 16 amino acids long. Between the trimmed V and J ends, which lost 4 bases and 1 base, there was a span of 16 bases. CDR3 sequence reads: CASSPLAATIQETQYF. For the CDR3, the DNA is TGTGCCAGCAGCCCGTTAGCGGCCACCATCCAAGAGACCCAGTACTTC.

The CDR3 bases are TGCGCCAGCAGCCAAGCGAGGGATGCAGAGACCCAGTACTTC. Amino acid sequence: CASSQARDAETQYF. This chain joins TRBV4-1 and TRBJ2-5, with D possibly being TRBD2 (5 bases). Germline V gene lookup returns CDR1 MGHRA and CDR2 YSYEKL. There are 14 residues in the CDR3. V lost 1 base and J lost 4, with 10 bases in between.

V usage is TRBV14 and J usage is TRBJ2-7; D perhaps matches TRBD1 (6 bases). V gave up 0 bases and J gave up 4 bases, with 10 bases separating them. Per germline, CDR1 SGHDN and CDR2 FVKESK. This CDR3 contains 14 residues. Here the CDR3 reads CASSQEDRYYEQYF. The CDR3, as DNA: TGTGCCAGCAGCCAAGAAGACAGGTATTACGAGCAGTACTTC.

The chain is built from TRBV9 and TRBJ1-1; D remains ambiguous. Germline CDR1 and CDR2: SGDLS and YYNGEE. This CDR3 has 16 residues. Trimming shortened V by 4 bases and J by 10 bases, and 26 bases separated the two germline ends. The CDR3 coding sequence is TGTGCCAGCAGCACTAGGGAACGGGAGCTCTTAGGTGTAGCTTTCTTT. Residues: CASSTRERELLGVAFF.

DNA of the CDR3: TGTGCCAGCAGCTCCAGGACTAGCGGGTATAAAAACAATGAGCAGTTCTTC. Protein sequence: CASSSRTSGYKNNEQFF. The V gene is TRBV13, the J gene TRBJ2-1; 11 bases align to TRBD2. J lost 5 bases, V lost 4 bases, and 10 bases had no gene match. This CDR3 contains 17 residues. CDR1 is PRHDT, CDR2 FYEKMQ, per germline (reference sequence).

Regarding this clonotype: Its ends do not fully match the called genes, so a read error is possible. The gene calls are TRBV3-1 and TRBJ2-1; D is unresolved. Per the germline V gene, CDR1 is LGHDT and CDR2 is YNNKEL (reference sequence). The CDR3 covers 12 residues. CDR3 region: CASSYQYSERFF. CDR3 nucleotides: TGTGCCAGCAGCTATCAGTACAGTGAGCGGTTCTTC.

The chain carries TRBV5-1 and TRBJ1-1; TRBD1 is a possible D gene (5 bases). The CDR3 extends over 16 amino acids. Trimming pared 0 bases from V and 4 bases from J, leaving 16 bases between. CDR1 SGHRS and CDR2 YFSETQ come from the germline V gene. In DNA, the CDR3 is TGCGCCAGCAGCTTGGCCCAGCAGGGCGACGGCACTGAAGCTTTCTTT. Protein product: CASSLAQQGDGTEAFF.

This rearrangement joins TRBV10-1 to TRBJ2-7, with TRBD2 matching over 7 bases. The CDR3 length is 16 residues. Germline CDR1 and CDR2: WNHNN and SYGVQD (reference sequence). The J segment lost 2 bases and the V segment lost 0 bases, leaving 7 bases of the junction unmatched. In DNA form, the CDR3 reads TGCGCCAGCAGTGAGTCAGGGGCTAGCGGTACCTACGAGCAGTACTTC. It translates to CASSESGASGTYEQYF.

The chain is built from TRBV29-1 and TRBJ1-2, with 9 bases lining up with TRBD1. The trim removed 2 bases at V and 7 bases at J, leaving 5 bases unmatched. CDR1 and CDR2 (germline): SQVTM, ANQGSEA. This CDR3 contains 13 residues. CDR3 loop: CSVELGDRAGYTF. Here the CDR3 DNA reads TGCAGCGTTGAATTGGGGGACAGGGCTGGCTACACCTTC.

The V call is TRBV10-3, the J call TRBJ1-2; weak D call: TRBD1 (6 bases). Germline values: CDR1 ENHRY, CDR2 SYGVKD. Deletions cut 3 bases from V and 5 bases from J, with 10 bases between. The CDR3 extends over 13 amino acids. In nucleotides, the CDR3 is TGTGCCATCAGTGATAGGGGGTTATATGGCTACACCTTC. Residues: CAISDRGLYGYTF.

This chain joins TRBV20-1 and TRBJ1-6, with D possibly TRBD1 on 5 matching bases. V lost 4 bases and J 7 bases, leaving 17 bases between the germline ends. This CDR3 is built from 15 residues. CDR1 and CDR2 (germline): DFQATT, SNEGSKA (reference sequence). The CDR3 region is CSANHSEQENSPLHF. In DNA, the CDR3 is TGCAGTGCTAACCATTCAGAACAGGAGAATTCACCCCTCCACTTT.

The chain recombines TRBV20-1 with TRBJ1-5; D not resolved. Trimming cost V 5 bases and J 0 bases, with 17 bases left between them. Germline values: CDR1 DFQATT, CDR2 SNEGSKA (reference sequence). The CDR3 sequence is 16 residues long. The CDR3 coding sequence is TGCAGTGCTCCACCGCTTGGGTTGGGTAGCAATCAGCCCCAGCATTTT. Its protein product is CSAPPLGLGSNQPQHF.